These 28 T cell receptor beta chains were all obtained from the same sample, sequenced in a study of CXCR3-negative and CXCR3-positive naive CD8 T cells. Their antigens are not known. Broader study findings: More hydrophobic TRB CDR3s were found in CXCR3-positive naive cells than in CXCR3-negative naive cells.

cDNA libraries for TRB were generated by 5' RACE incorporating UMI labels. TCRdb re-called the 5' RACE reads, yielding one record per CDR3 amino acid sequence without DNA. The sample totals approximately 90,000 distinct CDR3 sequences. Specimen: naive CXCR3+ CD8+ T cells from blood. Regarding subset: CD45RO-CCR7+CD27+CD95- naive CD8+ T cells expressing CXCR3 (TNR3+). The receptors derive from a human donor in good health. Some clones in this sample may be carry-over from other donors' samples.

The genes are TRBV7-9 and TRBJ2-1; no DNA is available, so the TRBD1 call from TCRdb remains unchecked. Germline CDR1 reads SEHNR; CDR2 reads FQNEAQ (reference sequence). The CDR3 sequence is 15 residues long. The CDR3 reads CASSVSGGETNEQFF.

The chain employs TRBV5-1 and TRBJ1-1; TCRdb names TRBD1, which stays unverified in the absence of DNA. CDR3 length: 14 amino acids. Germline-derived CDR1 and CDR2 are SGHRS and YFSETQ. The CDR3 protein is CASSHGRARAEALF. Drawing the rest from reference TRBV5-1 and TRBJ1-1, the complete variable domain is KAGVTQTPRYLIKTRGQQVTLSCSPISGHRSVSWYQQTPGQGLQFLFEYFSETQRNKGNFPGRFSGRQFSNSRSEMNVSTLELGDSALYLCASSHGRARAEALFGQGTRLTVV.

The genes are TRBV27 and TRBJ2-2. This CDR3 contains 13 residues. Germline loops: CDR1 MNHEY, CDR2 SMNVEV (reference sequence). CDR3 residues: CASSFGTPGELFF.

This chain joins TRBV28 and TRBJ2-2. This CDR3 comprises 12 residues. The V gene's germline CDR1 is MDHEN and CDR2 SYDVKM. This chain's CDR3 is CASSLLSGELFF.

The CDR3 is CASSELGGTTYEQYF. This chain links TRBV6-1 with TRBJ2-7; TCRdb designates TRBD1, a call that cannot be tested without DNA. Germline V gives CDR1 MNHNS, CDR2 SASEGT. The CDR3 is made up of 15 amino acids.

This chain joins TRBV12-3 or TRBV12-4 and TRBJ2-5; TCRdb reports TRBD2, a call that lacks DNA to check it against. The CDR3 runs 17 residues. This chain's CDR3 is CASSPVASGGSEETQYF.

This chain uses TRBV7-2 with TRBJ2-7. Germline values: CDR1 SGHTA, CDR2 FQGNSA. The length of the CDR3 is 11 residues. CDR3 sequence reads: CASSLIREQYF.

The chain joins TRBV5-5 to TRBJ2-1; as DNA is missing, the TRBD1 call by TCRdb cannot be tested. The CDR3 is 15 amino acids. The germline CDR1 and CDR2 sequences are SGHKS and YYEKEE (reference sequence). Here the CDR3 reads CASSLGRFWGNEQFF.

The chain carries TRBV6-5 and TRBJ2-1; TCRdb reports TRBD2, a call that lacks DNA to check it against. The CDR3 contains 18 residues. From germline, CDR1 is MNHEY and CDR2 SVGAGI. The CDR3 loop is CASSYSKLAGANYNEQFF.

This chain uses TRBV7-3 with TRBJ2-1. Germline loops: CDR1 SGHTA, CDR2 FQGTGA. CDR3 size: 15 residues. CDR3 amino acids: CASSIEGVSWDEQFF.

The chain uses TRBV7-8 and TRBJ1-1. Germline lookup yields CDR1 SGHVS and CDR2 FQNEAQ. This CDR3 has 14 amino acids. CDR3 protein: CASSLEGRYTEAFF.

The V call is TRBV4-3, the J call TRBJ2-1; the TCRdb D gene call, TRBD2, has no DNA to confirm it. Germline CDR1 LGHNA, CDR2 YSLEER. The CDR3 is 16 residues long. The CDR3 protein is CASSPDLAGGYNEQFF.

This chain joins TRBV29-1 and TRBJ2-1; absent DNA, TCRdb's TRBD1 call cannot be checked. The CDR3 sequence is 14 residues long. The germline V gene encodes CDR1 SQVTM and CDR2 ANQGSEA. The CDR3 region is CSVDPTGRGNEQFF.

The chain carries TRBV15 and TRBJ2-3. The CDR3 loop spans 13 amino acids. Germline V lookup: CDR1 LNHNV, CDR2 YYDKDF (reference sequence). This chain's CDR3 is CATSRSKADTQYF.

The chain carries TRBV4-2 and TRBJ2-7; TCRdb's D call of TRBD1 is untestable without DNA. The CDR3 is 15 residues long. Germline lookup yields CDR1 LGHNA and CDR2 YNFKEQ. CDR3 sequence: CASSQEWNRGNEQYF.

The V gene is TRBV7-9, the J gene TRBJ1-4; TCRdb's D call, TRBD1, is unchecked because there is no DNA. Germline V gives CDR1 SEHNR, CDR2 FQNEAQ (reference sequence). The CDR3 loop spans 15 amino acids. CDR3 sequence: CASRSTGGLSEKLFF.

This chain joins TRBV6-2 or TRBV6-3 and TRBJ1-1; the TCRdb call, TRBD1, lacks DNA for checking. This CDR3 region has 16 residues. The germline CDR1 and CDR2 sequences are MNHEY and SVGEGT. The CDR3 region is CASKGAGARMNTEAFF.

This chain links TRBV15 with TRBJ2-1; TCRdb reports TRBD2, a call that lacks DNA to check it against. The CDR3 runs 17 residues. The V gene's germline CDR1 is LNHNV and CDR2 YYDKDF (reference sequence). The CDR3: CATSREGGRVTYNEQFF.

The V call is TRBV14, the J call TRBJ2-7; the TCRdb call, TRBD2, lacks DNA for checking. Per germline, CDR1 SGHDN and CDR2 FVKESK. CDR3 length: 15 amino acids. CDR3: CASSHLLAGVYEQYF.

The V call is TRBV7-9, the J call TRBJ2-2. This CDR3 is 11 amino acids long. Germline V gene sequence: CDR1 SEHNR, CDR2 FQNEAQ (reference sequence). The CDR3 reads CASRITGELFF. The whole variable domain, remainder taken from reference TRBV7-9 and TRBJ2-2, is DTGVSQNPRHKITKRGQNVTFRCDPISEHNRLYWYRQTLGQGPEFLTYFQNEAQLEKSRLLSDRFSAERPKGSFSTLEIQRTEQGDSAMYLCASRITGELFFGEGSRLTVL.

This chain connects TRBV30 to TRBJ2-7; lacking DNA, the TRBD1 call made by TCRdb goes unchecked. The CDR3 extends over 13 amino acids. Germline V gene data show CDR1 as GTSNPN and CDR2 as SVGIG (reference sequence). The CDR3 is CACSGGELYEQYF.

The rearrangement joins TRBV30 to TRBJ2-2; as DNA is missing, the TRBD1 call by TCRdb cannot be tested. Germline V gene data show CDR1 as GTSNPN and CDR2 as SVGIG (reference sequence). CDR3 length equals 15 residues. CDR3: CAWSRQRRDTGELFF.

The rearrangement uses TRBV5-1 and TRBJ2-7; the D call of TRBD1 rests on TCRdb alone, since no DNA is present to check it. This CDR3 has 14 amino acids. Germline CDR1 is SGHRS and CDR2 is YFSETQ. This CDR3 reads CASSLKGGPYEQYF. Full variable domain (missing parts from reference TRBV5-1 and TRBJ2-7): KAGVTQTPRYLIKTRGQQVTLSCSPISGHRSVSWYQQTPGQGLQFLFEYFSETQRNKGNFPGRFSGRQFSNSRSEMNVSTLELGDSALYLCASSLKGGPYEQYFGPGTRLTVT.

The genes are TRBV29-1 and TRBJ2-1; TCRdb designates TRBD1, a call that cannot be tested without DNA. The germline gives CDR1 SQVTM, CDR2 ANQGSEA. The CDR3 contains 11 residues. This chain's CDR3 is CSVELSHEQFF.

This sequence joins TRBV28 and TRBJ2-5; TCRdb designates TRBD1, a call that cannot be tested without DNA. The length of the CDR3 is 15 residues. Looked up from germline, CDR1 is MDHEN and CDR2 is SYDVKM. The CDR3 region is CASSLRGAVAETQYF.

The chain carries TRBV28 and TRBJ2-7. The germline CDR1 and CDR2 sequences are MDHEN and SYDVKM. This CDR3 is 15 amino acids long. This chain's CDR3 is CASSFFGGRAYEQYF.

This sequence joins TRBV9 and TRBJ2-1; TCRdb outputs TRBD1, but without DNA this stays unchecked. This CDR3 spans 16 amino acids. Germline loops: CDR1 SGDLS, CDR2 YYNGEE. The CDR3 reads CASSVEGASSYNEQFF.

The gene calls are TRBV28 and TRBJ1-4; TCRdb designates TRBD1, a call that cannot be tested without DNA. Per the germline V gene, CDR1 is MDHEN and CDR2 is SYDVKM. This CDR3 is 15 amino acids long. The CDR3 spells CASSSRGVENEKLFF.